This TCR beta chain stems from a study of shared clonotypes between healthy human individuals. Only Caucasian adults living in Nashville, Tennessee made up the donor group. Data came from immunoSEQ multiplex PCR; TCRdb stores just in-frame clones and leaves some out. This repertoire shows 2 million to 3 million clones, 90% to 95% found once; its top ten account for around 0.14%. General observations from the study: A handful of donors shared approximately 5% of their naive CD4 clonotypes.

With respect to this clone: No antigen is known for it.

Sequencing input: naive CD4+ T cells sorted from blood. The subset here: CD45RA+ positively selected. The sequence was obtained from a man aged 18 to 29 in good health.

This CDR3 reads CASSLWGTTNYGYTF. The CDR3 DNA reads as TGTGCCAGCAGCTTATGGGGGACAACTAACTATGGCTACACCTTC. This rearrangement joins TRBV11-3 to TRBJ1-2, with D perhaps TRBD1 (6 bases). The V end was cut by 2 bases, the J end by 0 bases, with 10 bases between. This CDR3 is built from 15 residues. Germline V gene lookup returns CDR1 SGHNT and CDR2 YENEEA.